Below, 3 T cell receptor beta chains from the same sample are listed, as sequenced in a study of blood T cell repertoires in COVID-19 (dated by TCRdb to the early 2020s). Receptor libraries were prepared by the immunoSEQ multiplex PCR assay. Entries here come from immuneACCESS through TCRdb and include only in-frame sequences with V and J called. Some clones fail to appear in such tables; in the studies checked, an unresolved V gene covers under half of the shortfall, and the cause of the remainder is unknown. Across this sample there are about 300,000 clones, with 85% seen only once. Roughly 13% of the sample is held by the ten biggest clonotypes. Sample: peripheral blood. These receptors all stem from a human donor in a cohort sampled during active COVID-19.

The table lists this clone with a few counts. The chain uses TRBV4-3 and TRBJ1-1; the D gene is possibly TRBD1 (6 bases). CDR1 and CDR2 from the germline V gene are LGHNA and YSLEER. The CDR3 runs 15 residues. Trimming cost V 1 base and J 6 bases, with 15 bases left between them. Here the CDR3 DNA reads TGCGCCAGCAGCCAAGTACAGGGTGTGTGGTCTGAAGCTTTCTTT. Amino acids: CASSQVQGVWSEAFF.

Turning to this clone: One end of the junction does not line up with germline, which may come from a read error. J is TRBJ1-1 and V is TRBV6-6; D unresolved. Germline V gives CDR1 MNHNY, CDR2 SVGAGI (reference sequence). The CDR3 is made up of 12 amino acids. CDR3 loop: CACSPMNTEAFF. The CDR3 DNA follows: TGTGCCTGCAGTCCCATGAACACTGAAGCTTTCTTT.

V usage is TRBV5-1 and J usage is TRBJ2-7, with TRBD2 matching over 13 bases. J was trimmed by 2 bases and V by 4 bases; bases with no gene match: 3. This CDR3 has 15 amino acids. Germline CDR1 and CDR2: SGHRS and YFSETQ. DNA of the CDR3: TGCGCCAGCAGCACTAGCGGGAGGGTGGCCTACGAGCAGTACTTC. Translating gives CASSTSGRVAYEQYF.